The present T cell receptor beta chain was sequenced within a study of cytomegalovirus exposure and HLA in healthy donors. The primer mix had 60 Vbeta and 13 Jbeta primers. TCRdb's table, derived via immunoSEQ multiplex PCR, lists solely in-frame clones and lacks some. The table shows 200,000 to 250,000 clones, with around four fifths occurring only once. To note about this clone: As yet, its antigen is unknown.

Findings and caveats of the study: HLA alleles showed associations with approximately 15,000 TCR beta sequences in a later analysis, at a 0.05 false discovery rate. TCR beta chain V- and J-gene trimming was linked, in a later analysis, to a missense variant in DCLRE1C. 150 to 200 TCR beta chains were listed as cytomegalovirus-associated. Across HLA loci, a later analysis found differing TCR association rates, with DRB1 most and HLA-C fewest.

V dropped 7 bases and J dropped 0; count of bases not matched to a gene: 5. This CDR3 contains 14 residues. Germline values: CDR1 SNHLY, CDR2 FYNNEI. The sequence was obtained from a woman aged 55-75 years in good health and CMV-seropositive. The specimen was PBMCs. This chain connects TRBV2 to TRBJ2-7, with 8 bases identical to TRBD1. This CDR3 reads CASTRQGFSYEQYF. CDR3 DNA: TGTGCCAGCACAAGACAGGGGTTCTCCTACGAGCAGTACTTC.